These 10 T cell receptor beta chains share one sample of origin, sequenced in a study of PD-1 blockade in classical Hodgkin lymphoma. Assay: immunoSEQ multiplex PCR; the TCRdb copy retains only in-frame clones and omits some. Counted here are some 93,000 clones, 83% occurring once; the ten biggest clones make up about 15%. As to time point: cycle 4 day 1 (C4D1), after five to seven weeks of nivolumab. All patients relapsed after autologous stem cell transplantation, and brentuximab vedotin exposure varied. Sequences were derived from peripheral blood mononuclear cells (PBMCs), sampled before the fourth cycle of nivolumab. The receptors were sampled from a human donor with classical Hodgkin lymphoma.

A few counts support this clone. V usage is TRBV10-3 and J usage is TRBJ1-5; TRBD1 might be the D (6 bases). Trimming took 3 bases from V and 7 from J, leaving 7 bases between them. Germline CDR1 and CDR2: ENHRY and SYGVKD. The CDR3 totals 12 residues. The CDR3 DNA reads TGTGCCATCAGTGAAGGGGGACAGCCCCAGCATTTT. Encoded protein: CAISEGGQPQHF.

This clone was seen a single time. The gene calls are TRBV7-3 and TRBJ1-1; D gene uncertain. The CDR3 loop spans 13 amino acids. CDR1 is SGHTA and CDR2 is FQGTGA in the germline V gene. V dropped 1 base and J dropped 8 bases, with 11 bases sitting between them. CDR3 amino acids: CASSLRTGSEAFF. The CDR3 DNA sequence: TGTGCCAGCAGCTTAAGGACCGGCAGCGAAGCTTTCTTT.

This chain joins TRBV7-8 and TRBJ1-1; D is ambiguous. Germline loops: CDR1 SGHVS, CDR2 FQNEAQ. V was pared by 5 bases and J by 2 bases, with 12 bases between. This CDR3 is 14 amino acids long. CDR3 bases: TGTGCCAGCAGCCCCTGGACCGCCAACACTGAAGCTTTCTTT. Its translation is CASSPWTANTEAFF.

The V call is TRBV6-1, the J call TRBJ1-1; D call uncertain. The CDR3 runs to 14 residues. Germline V gene sequence: CDR1 MNHNS, CDR2 SASEGT. V lost 3 bases to trimming and J lost 8 bases, with 16 bases between them. CDR3 nucleotide sequence: TGTGCCAGCAGTGATTTCCGGGCGAGCGGCGAAGCTTTCTTT. Translation: CASSDFRASGEAFF.

This clone was picked up a small number of times. This chain joins TRBV7-2 and TRBJ2-2; TRBD1 agrees at 8 bases. The length of the CDR3 is 17 residues. Looked up from germline, CDR1 is SGHTA and CDR2 is FQGNSA. Trimming removed 1 base from V and 4 bases from J; junction bases left unmatched: 8. The CDR3 nucleotides are TGTGCCAGCAGCTTAGGCCAACTCGGGACAGGCACCGGGGAGCTGTTTTTT. It specifies CASSLGQLGTGTGELFF.

V usage is TRBV6-4 and J usage is TRBJ1-4; 11 nucleotides align to TRBD1. The CDR3 runs 15 residues. Trimming cost V 6 bases and J 8 bases; bases outside gene matches: 8. Germline values: CDR1 MRHNA, CDR2 SNTAGT. CDR3 amino acids: CASSPGQGAQEKLFF. The CDR3 DNA follows: TGTGCCAGCAGCCCCGGACAGGGGGCTCAAGAAAAACTGTTTTTT.

The chain is built from TRBV10-3 and TRBJ1-1, with a possible D match to TRBD1 (5 bases). Germline CDR1 ENHRY, CDR2 SYGVKD. The V and J ends lost 0 bases and 11 bases respectively, with 13 bases between them. The CDR3 consists of 13 residues. The CDR3 reads CAISESPVGGAFF. CDR3 coding DNA: TGTGCCATCAGTGAGTCCCCGGTTGGGGGGGCTTTCTTT.

This CDR3 is CASSRQGLNEKLFF. The CDR3 coding sequence is TGTGCCAGCAGCCGACAGGGGCTTAATGAAAAACTGTTTTTT. V gene TRBV27 combines with J gene TRBJ1-4; the match to TRBD1 covers 8 bases. Trimming removed 6 bases from V and 4 bases from J; junction bases left unmatched: 4. This CDR3 spans 14 amino acids. CDR1 is MNHEY and CDR2 is SMNVEV in the germline V gene (reference sequence).

This clone appeared a single time. The chain recombines TRBV19 with TRBJ2-1; D may be TRBD2 (6 bases). The CDR3 is 18 residues long. In germline, CDR1 is LNHDA, CDR2 SQIVND (reference sequence). Deletions cut 4 bases from V and 7 bases from J, with 26 bases between. CDR3 amino acids: CASSTVGEVESAWNEQFF. CDR3 nucleotides: TGTGCCAGTAGTACGGTGGGGGAGGTGGAATCGGCTTGGAATGAGCAGTTCTTC.

This clone was found a few times. The chain is built from TRBV7-2 and TRBJ2-5, with a tentative D call TRBD2 (5 bases). Per germline, CDR1 SGHTA and CDR2 FQGNSA. V shed 3 bases and J shed 5 bases, with 19 bases lying between them. The CDR3 totals 16 residues. The CDR3 DNA reads as TGTGCCAGCAGCTTGTCAAGATTTAGCGCAAGGGAGACCCAGTACTTC. Protein: CASSLSRFSARETQYF.